This T cell receptor (beta chain) derives from a study of T-cell reconstitution after alpha-beta-depleted transplantation in children (dated by TCRdb to 2016 to 2018). Notes on the research overall: Using TCR repertoire profiling, the study quantitatively followed how T-cell immune reconstitution unfolded in children after TCRalphabeta/CD19-depleted allogeneic hematopoietic cell transplantation.

Sample treatment or condition, as interpreted from the label and publication: allogeneic hematopoietic cell transplantation with graft depleted of TCRalphabeta T cells and CD19 B cells. Transplant recipients were children who received TCRalphabeta/CD19-depleted allogeneic hematopoietic cell grafts. Summary of the overall study and its limitations: The frequencies of hyperexpanded clones fell over the following months, and after one year, T-cell counts and TCRbeta diversity were mostly attributed to newly produced T cells. In some patients, the high TCRbeta diversity seen at day 60 was put down to recipient T cells and intrathymic progenitors that had survived conditioning. The apparently early recovery of alphabetaT-cell counts about two months after transplant reportedly depended on only several hundred rapidly expanded clones that came from non-depleted graft cells.

This clonotype has a count of ten or more. Its antigen is currently not known. One base away there is no much larger clone; base qualities are not given. The library was built by means of PCR. Sequencing used an Illumina HiSeq 2500. To normalize quantification of the TCRbeta repertoire, the TCR libraries were built with molecular barcoding that relied on unique molecular identifiers. The public sequencing data were trimmed at Q25 with fastp and processed into clonotypes with MiXCR by TCRdb, which kept only in-frame beta chains. Every entry covers one CDR3 protein and lists the most common genes and DNA from its rows. The sample table holds a few hundred thousand distinct CDR3 sequences, of which approximately 13% were seen once. The ten largest clones add up to around 2.2% of the sample. V gives up 5 bases and J gives up 0 bases, and the segment between their germline ends measures 11 bases. The CDR3, cysteine through phenylalanine, is 15 amino acids long. The sequence is cut down to CDR3 DNA, 45 bases in frame from base 1.

The sample was PBMCs, mostly from graft donor cells, taken 360 days after TCRalphabeta/CD19-depleted stem cell transplant. This receptor chain uses TRBV12-3 or TRBV12-4 and TRBJ2-1; no D gene call is confident. The clonotype was recovered from a male patient between 10 and 17 years old who had a stem cell transplant for acute myeloid leukemia, so the T cells may come from the graft donor. The CDR3 loop reads CASSPDFHSYNEQFF. The base sequence is TGTGCCAGCAGTCCTGACTTCCACTCCTACAATGAGCAGTTCTTC.